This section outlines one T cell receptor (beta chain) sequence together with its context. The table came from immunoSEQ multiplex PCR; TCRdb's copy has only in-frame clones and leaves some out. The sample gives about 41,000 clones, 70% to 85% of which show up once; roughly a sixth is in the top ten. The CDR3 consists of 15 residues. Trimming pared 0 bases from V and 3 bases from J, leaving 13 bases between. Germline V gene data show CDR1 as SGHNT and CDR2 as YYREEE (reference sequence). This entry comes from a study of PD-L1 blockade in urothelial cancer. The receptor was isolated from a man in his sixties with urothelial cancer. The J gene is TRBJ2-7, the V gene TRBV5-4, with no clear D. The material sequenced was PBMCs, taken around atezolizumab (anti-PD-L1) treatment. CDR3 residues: CASSLAGPTVYEQYF. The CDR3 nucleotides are TGTGCCAGCAGCTTGGCGGGTCCCACGGTCTACGAGCAGTACTTC.